Detailed here is one TCR beta chain. Its target is unknown. The CDR3 contains 16 residues. V was clipped by 0 bases and J by 3 bases; unmatched bases: 9. Germline lookup yields CDR1 DFQATT and CDR2 SNEGSKA (reference sequence). MiXCR, applied by TCRdb to the reads, yields one record per CDR3 protein. The sample includes more than 400,000 distinct CDR3 sequences, more than 25% of them seen just once. This entry is derived from a study of T cell repertoires in cytomegalovirus infection. For the study at large: Shared public TCR beta signatures pointed to both CMV infection and a matching HLA type.

Study-wide findings and caveats: HLA-C-restricted CMV-specific TCR beta clonotypes were dominant in the ex vivo response.

The sample was PBMCs. The sequence came from a human donor in good health (CMV status not recorded). Some clones in this sample may be carry-over from other donors' samples. The rearrangement links TRBV20-1 to TRBJ2-7, with TRBD1 matching over 9 bases. As DNA, the CDR3 is TGCAGTGCTAGAGATGGTGGGGGACAGGGTCACTACGAGCAGTACTTC. Protein sequence: CSARDGGGQGHYEQYF.